The next 29 T cell receptor beta chains were all read from a single sample in a study of T-cell reconstitution after alpha-beta-depleted transplantation in children. A library of TCRbeta sequences, prepared with unique molecular identifiers, was generated. TCRdb itself ran the PCR reads through MiXCR, one entry per CDR3 protein. The data show a few hundred thousand distinct CDR3 sequences, 8.5% to 10% seen once. This specimen was PBMCs from the stem cell graft donor, taken from the stem cell graft. These TCRs come from a human donor who donated a stem cell graft to a child with acute lymphoblastic leukemia.

This clonotype has a handful of counts. The chain employs TRBV27 and TRBJ2-7; D is possibly TRBD1 (6 bases). The CDR3 covers 14 residues. Trimming took off 5 bases at V and 5 bases at J, with 16 bases between the two ends. The germline gives CDR1 MNHEY, CDR2 SMNVEV (reference sequence). CDR3 region: CASSTQGFIDEQYF. CDR3 DNA: TGTGCCAGCAGTACACAGGGCTTTATCGACGAGCAGTACTTC.

This clonotype was observed at least ten times. The rearrangement joins TRBV9 to TRBJ2-2; the D is unclear. The length of the CDR3 is 16 residues. V shed 2 bases and J shed 2 bases, with 13 bases lying between them. Germline V lookup: CDR1 SGDLS, CDR2 YYNGEE. The CDR3 is CASSVQGRINTGELFF. The CDR3 coding sequence is TGTGCCAGCAGCGTCCAAGGCAGGATTAACACCGGGGAGCTGTTTTTT.

The CDR3 protein is CASSSPTGVRDYGYTF. Written as DNA, the CDR3 is TGTGCCAGCAGTTCTCCTACAGGGGTAAGGGACTATGGCTACACCTTC. The chain uses TRBV6-5 and TRBJ1-2, with 7 nucleotides matching TRBD1. With 4 bases clipped from V and 3 bases from J, the junction kept 11 bases outside the gene matches. The CDR3 runs to 16 residues. Germline V gives CDR1 MNHEY, CDR2 SVGAGI.

This chain uses TRBV18 with TRBJ1-2; 8 nucleotides line up with TRBD1. V shed 3 bases and J 2 bases; nucleotides not matched to a gene: 11. Germline V CDR1 and CDR2: KGHSH, LQKENI. This CDR3 spans 17 amino acids. CDR3 sequence reads: CASSPSYRQGSNYGYTF. CDR3 in DNA: TGTGCCAGCTCACCGAGTTATAGACAGGGGTCGAACTATGGCTACACCTTC.

J is TRBJ2-7 and V is TRBV11-3; 11 nucleotides match TRBD1. The CDR3 spans 14 residues. V shed 4 bases and J 5 bases; nucleotides not matched to a gene: 4. CDR1 and CDR2 from the germline V gene are SGHNT and YENEEA. The CDR3 nucleotides are TGTGCCAGCAGCTCGCCGGGACAGGGGGACGAGCAGTACTTC. Protein sequence: CASSSPGQGDEQYF.

The chain couples TRBV24-1 to TRBJ2-3; unclear D gene. V gave up 4 bases and J gave up 0 bases, with 13 bases separating them. The V gene's germline CDR1 is KGHDR and CDR2 SFDVKD. The length of the CDR3 is 16 residues. The CDR3 DNA is TGTGCCACCAGTGACACCGGGCCCTACAGCACAGATACGCAGTATTTT. This sequence encodes CATSDTGPYSTDTQYF.

The J gene is TRBJ2-3, the V gene TRBV5-4, with TRBD2 identical over 7 bases. The CDR3 length is 15 residues. Per germline, CDR1 SGHNT and CDR2 YYREEE (reference sequence). V dropped 1 base and J dropped 2; count of bases not matched to a gene: 4. CDR3 region: CASSLLADNTDTQYF. The CDR3 region has the DNA TGTGCCAGCAGCTTGCTAGCGGATAACACAGATACGCAGTATTTT.

Only a few counts were recorded for this clonotype. J is TRBJ1-3 and V is TRBV12-3 or TRBV12-4, with D possibly matching TRBD1 (5 bases). The CDR3 runs 13 residues. The V end was cut by 7 bases, the J end by 2 bases, with 9 bases between. Here the CDR3 DNA reads TGTGCCAGCACCGACAGTGCTGGAAACACCATATATTTT. The encoded protein is CASTDSAGNTIYF.

The J gene is TRBJ1-1, the V gene TRBV19, with a tentative D call TRBD1 (5 bases). Germline values: CDR1 LNHDA, CDR2 SQIVND (reference sequence). V shed 5 bases and J shed 5 bases, with 18 bases lying between them. The CDR3 contains 15 residues. The CDR3 spells CASSPQGVRETEAFF. The DNA for the CDR3 is TGTGCCAGTAGTCCCCAGGGAGTGCGGGAAACTGAAGCTTTCTTT.

This clonotype was detected many times. This chain uses TRBV10-2 with TRBJ2-2; maybe TRBD2 (5 bases). Germline loops: CDR1 WSHSY, CDR2 SAAADI. V lost 4 bases and J lost 3, with 9 bases in between. The CDR3 consists of 14 residues. The CDR3 DNA reads as TGCGCCAGCAGTGGTCTAGCAGACACCGGGGAGCTGTTTTTT. It is translated as CASSGLADTGELFF.

This clonotype appeared a few times. CDR3 DNA sequence: TGCGCCAGCAGCTTGGCTGCGGATAACTATGGCTACACCTTC. Its protein product is CASSLAADNYGYTF. This chain links TRBV5-1 with TRBJ1-2; D remains unclear. V lost 0 bases, J lost 1 base, and 7 bases lay in between. Germline V CDR1 and CDR2: SGHRS, YFSETQ. The CDR3 runs 14 residues.

This clonotype was observed many times. The rearrangement links TRBV12-3 or TRBV12-4 to TRBJ2-1; 10 bases map to TRBD2. The V segment lost 6 bases and the J segment 7 bases; nucleotides outside the gene matches: 9. This CDR3 is 15 amino acids long. Here the CDR3 DNA reads TGTGCCAGCAGGGCGAGCGGGGGGGCCTCGAATGAGCAGTTCTTC. Its translation is CASRASGGASNEQFF.

The chain combines TRBV20-1 with TRBJ2-3; D gene ambiguous. In germline, CDR1 is DFQATT, CDR2 SNEGSKA (reference sequence). The CDR3 consists of 15 residues. Between the trimmed V and J ends, which lost 2 bases and 2 bases, there was a span of 14 bases. CDR3 in amino acids: CSARLGAVNTDTQYF. CDR3 in DNA: TGCAGTGCTAGACTCGGAGCCGTAAACACAGATACGCAGTATTTT.

This clonotype was observed many times. The V and J genes are TRBV9 and TRBJ2-5, with 9 bases matching TRBD1. V lost 2 bases to trimming and J lost 4 bases; unmatched junction nucleotides: 9. Germline CDR1 SGDLS, CDR2 YYNGEE. The CDR3 has 16 amino acids. The CDR3, as DNA: TGTGCCAGCAGCGTGGGGCCGGGACAGGGTGGAGAGACCCAGTACTTC. It is translated as CASSVGPGQGGETQYF.

The table lists this clonotype with a few counts. J is TRBJ1-1 and V is TRBV14; TRBD1 is a possible D gene (6 bases). Trimming removed 0 bases from V and 12 bases from J, with 17 bases in between. CDR1 is SGHDN and CDR2 is FVKESK in the germline V gene. The CDR3 extends over 14 amino acids. The CDR3 loop reads CASSQDLRGQGPFF. Here the CDR3 DNA reads TGTGCCAGCAGCCAAGATCTCCGGGGACAAGGGCCTTTCTTT.

This clonotype has only one observation. The genes are TRBV5-1 and TRBJ2-1; a possible D gene is TRBD2 (5 bases). Trimming shortened V by 0 bases and J by 0 bases, and 10 bases separated the two germline ends. Germline V gene sequence: CDR1 SGHRS, CDR2 YFSETQ. The CDR3 extends over 16 amino acids. The CDR3 protein is CASSLAVSGSYNEQFF. CDR3 coding DNA: TGCGCCAGCAGCTTGGCCGTAAGCGGCTCCTACAATGAGCAGTTCTTC. Full variable domain (missing parts from reference TRBV5-1 and TRBJ2-1): KAGVTQTPRYLIKTRGQQVTLSCSPISGHRSVSWYQQTPGQGLQFLFEYFSETQRNKGNFPGRFSGRQFSNSRSEMNVSTLELGDSALYLCASSLAVSGSYNEQFFGPGTRLTVL.

This clonotype was found a few times. V is TRBV10-2 and J is TRBJ2-1; possible D gene TRBD2, 5 bases. Trimming pared 3 bases from V and 4 bases from J, leaving 10 bases between. This CDR3 spans 14 amino acids. From germline, CDR1 is WSHSY and CDR2 SAAADI. Here the CDR3 reads CASSETLEYNEQFF. DNA of the CDR3: TGCGCCAGCAGTGAAACACTAGAATACAATGAGCAGTTCTTC.

This clonotype was seen only once. V usage is TRBV10-3 and J usage is TRBJ2-1; D call uncertain. Germline lookup yields CDR1 ENHRY and CDR2 SYGVKD. The CDR3 runs to 16 residues. V lost 3 bases and J lost 0, with 12 bases in between. CDR3 sequence reads: CAISDIDTSSYNEQFF. The CDR3 coding sequence is TGTGCCATCAGTGATATAGATACCAGCTCCTACAATGAGCAGTTCTTC.

The chain uses TRBV12-3 or TRBV12-4 and TRBJ1-3, with 7 bases that match TRBD1. The CDR3 spans 18 residues. The V gene end was trimmed by 6 bases and the J gene end by 0 bases; junction bases not matched to a gene: 14. The CDR3 bases are TGTGCCAGCAGATCCGGGACAGAGAGTCTAATCTCTGGAAACACCATATATTTT. Translation gives CASRSGTESLISGNTIYF.

The sample holds many counts of this clonotype. The chain joins TRBV7-2 to TRBJ2-1, with D uncertain. Trimming cost V 1 base and J 6 bases, with 10 bases left between them. This CDR3 has 14 amino acids. Germline V gene lookup returns CDR1 SGHTA and CDR2 FQGNSA. The CDR3 reads CASSLGTASNEQFF. CDR3 nucleotide sequence: TGTGCCAGCAGCTTAGGGACCGCTAGCAATGAGCAGTTCTTC.

The V call is TRBV7-9, the J call TRBJ1-1; D is undetermined. This CDR3 comprises 15 residues. CDR1 and CDR2 (germline): SEHNR, FQNEAQ (reference sequence). Deletions cut 5 bases from V and 0 bases from J, with 13 bases between. The CDR3 DNA sequence: TGTGCCAGCAGCCCTGCTGGATGGGTGAACACTGAAGCTTTCTTT. Amino acid sequence: CASSPAGWVNTEAFF.

This clonotype has a count of ten or more. This chain links TRBV5-1 with TRBJ1-1, with a tentative D call TRBD1 (5 bases). The CDR3 totals 15 residues. The germline V and J ends were trimmed by 4 bases and 1 base, with 14 bases remaining between them. Germline V gives CDR1 SGHRS, CDR2 YFSETQ. CDR3 loop: CASSLPGPKNTEAFF. CDR3 DNA: TGCGCCAGCAGCCTACCGGGACCCAAGAACACTGAAGCTTTCTTT.

This clonotype was detected ten times or more. The rearrangement links TRBV12-5 to TRBJ1-3, with D unclear. Germline V CDR1 and CDR2: LGHNT, FRNRAP. Between the trimmed V and J ends, which lost 5 bases and 0 bases, there was a span of 5 bases. The CDR3 spans 13 residues. The CDR3 nucleotides are TGTGCTAGTGGTCCGAACTCTGGAAACACCATATATTTT. It specifies CASGPNSGNTIYF.

This clonotype turned up a few times. V is TRBV20-1 and J is TRBJ1-5, with D perhaps TRBD1 (6 bases). V was cut by 1 base and J by 5 bases, with 12 bases left in between. Looked up from germline, CDR1 is DFQATT and CDR2 is SNEGSKA (reference sequence). The CDR3 has 14 amino acids. CDR3 sequence reads: CSARVGGADQPQHF. In DNA, the CDR3 is TGCAGTGCTAGAGTTGGGGGGGCCGATCAGCCCCAGCATTTT.

In this sample, this clonotype turned up many times. The J gene is TRBJ2-1, the V gene TRBV6-5, with D possibly matching TRBD2 (6 bases). In germline, CDR1 is MNHEY, CDR2 SVGAGI. V dropped 3 bases and J dropped 9 bases, with 18 bases sitting between them. The CDR3 is 15 amino acids. The CDR3 DNA reads as TGTGCCAGCAGTTATAGCCCCCCGGGGGTTTTTGAGCAGTTCTTC. Translating gives CASSYSPPGVFEQFF.

This clonotype was recorded at least ten times. V and J are TRBV12-3 or TRBV12-4 and TRBJ2-3; the match to TRBD1 covers 8 bases. With 7 bases clipped from V and 0 bases from J, the junction kept 9 bases outside the gene matches. This CDR3 has 16 residues. The CDR3 here is CASTRTGSVSTDTQYF. Written as DNA, the CDR3 is TGTGCCAGCACCAGGACAGGGTCTGTGAGCACAGATACGCAGTATTTT.

This clonotype showed up just a few times. The J gene is TRBJ2-3, the V gene TRBV3-1; D remains unclear. The CDR3 covers 11 residues. CDR1 LGHDT and CDR2 YNNKEL come from the germline V gene (reference sequence). Between the trimmed V and J ends, which lost 1 base and 9 bases, there was a span of 5 bases. CDR3 sequence reads: CASSQGLTQYF. In DNA form, the CDR3 reads TGTGCCAGCAGCCAAGGATTAACGCAGTATTTT.

In this sample, this clonotype turned up many times. The chain combines TRBV5-1 with TRBJ2-1; 7 bases match TRBD2. The V gene's germline CDR1 is SGHRS and CDR2 YFSETQ. V lost 4 bases and J lost 5; bases outside the gene matches: 6. CDR3 length equals 14 residues. CDR3 sequence (DNA): TGCGCCAGCAGCCAAGACGGGGGGAACAATGAGCAGTTCTTC. Residues: CASSQDGGNNEQFF.

This clonotype was seen a few times. This rearrangement joins TRBV7-8 to TRBJ1-1; D unclear. V was trimmed by 8 bases and J by 4 bases, leaving 11 bases between them. CDR1 SGHVS and CDR2 FQNEAQ come from the germline V gene. CDR3 size: 12 residues. The CDR3 region is CASRPPGTEAFF. The CDR3 nucleotides are TGTGCCAGCCGCCCCCCCGGCACTGAAGCTTTCTTT.